This is a list of T cell receptor beta chains from one sample in a study of patients with pleural tuberculosis. TCRdb called the reads again in MiXCR, with one record for every CDR3 protein. The sample contains 45,000 to 60,000 distinct CDR3 sequences, about 6.8% of which appear only once. The source of these receptors is a human donor with pleural tuberculosis. Both conserved end residues are part of each CDR3. Size tells how often a clone was seen (once, few, many) or the class of an expanded clone, and some rows leave it out.

V gene: TRBV4-2
clone size: .
J gene: TRBJ2-5
CDR3 protein: CASSLGGLKQETQYF

V gene: TRBV30
clone size: .
J gene: TRBJ2-1
CDR3 protein: CAWSVRADDNEQFF

V gene: TRBV10-3
clone size: few
J gene: TRBJ2-7
CDR3 protein: CAWTSGYEQYF

V gene: TRBV6-4
clone size: many
J gene: TRBJ2-1
CDR3 protein: CASKDYPTNEQFF

V gene: TRBV29-1
clone size: .
J gene: TRBJ1-2
CDR3 protein: CSVEGHRNYGYTF

V gene: TRBV12-3/TRBV12-4
clone size: .
J gene: TRBJ1-1
CDR3 protein: CASSLGGTGRNTEAFF

V gene: TRBV5-6
clone size: .
J gene: TRBJ2-1
CDR3 protein: CASSSPRLVNSEQFF

V gene: TRBV3-1
clone size: many
J gene: TRBJ1-6
CDR3 protein: CASSLTGLRSPLHF

V gene: TRBV11-1
clone size: many
J gene: TRBJ1-2
CDR3 protein: CASSLVRTGSGYGYTF

V gene: TRBV12-3/TRBV12-4
clone size: many
J gene: TRBJ2-1
CDR3 protein: CASSLPSGAGSSYNEQFF

V gene: TRBV29-1
clone size: few
J gene: TRBJ2-1
CDR3 protein: CSVEGWVTREQFF

V gene: TRBV6-1
clone size: many
J gene: TRBJ2-1
CDR3 protein: CASSEDFLREQFF

V gene: TRBV11-2
clone size: many
J gene: TRBJ1-6
CDR3 protein: CASSLEQGPLHF

V gene: TRBV2
clone size: many
J gene: TRBJ2-1
CDR3 protein: CASSVTSGSSYNEQFF

V gene: TRBV27
clone size: many
J gene: TRBJ2-7
CDR3 protein: CASSLEITGREQYF

V gene: TRBV19
clone size: .
J gene: TRBJ2-1
CDR3 protein: CANTSGRGSYNEQFF

V gene: TRBV14
clone size: many
J gene: TRBJ1-2
CDR3 protein: CASSQDTKAYGYTF

V gene: TRBV24-1
clone size: large
J gene: TRBJ2-1
CDR3 protein: CATGPRTNNNEQFF

V gene: TRBV27
clone size: many
J gene: TRBJ1-3
CDR3 protein: CASREPGRGNTIYF

V gene: TRBV11-2
clone size: many
J gene: TRBJ2-1
CDR3 protein: CASSLGQQGNEQFF

V gene: TRBV7-8
clone size: many
J gene: TRBJ2-3
CDR3 protein: CASSLAGLADTQYF

V gene: TRBV20-1
clone size: many
J gene: TRBJ1-5
CDR3 protein: CSARKQGGNQPQHF

V gene: TRBV19
clone size: .
J gene: TRBJ2-5
CDR3 protein: CASSRSPSGEETQYF

V gene: TRBV12-3/TRBV12-4
clone size: few
J gene: TRBJ2-5
CDR3 protein: CASSPPGTGSETQYF

V gene: TRBV18
clone size: many
J gene: TRBJ1-1
CDR3 protein: CASSPPHTGEAFF

V gene: TRBV6-2/TRBV6-3
clone size: many
J gene: TRBJ2-3
CDR3 protein: CASSYPGLAGVADTQYF

V gene: TRBV12-3/TRBV12-4
clone size: .
J gene: TRBJ2-1
CDR3 protein: CASSTYGGLRNEQFF

V gene: TRBV10-2
clone size: many
J gene: TRBJ1-1
CDR3 protein: CASRYLNTEAFF

V gene: TRBV19
clone size: many
J gene: TRBJ2-1
CDR3 protein: CASSTSGYSYNEQFF

V gene: TRBV2
clone size: many
J gene: TRBJ2-2
CDR3 protein: CASSSSRSTGELFF

V gene: TRBV11-1
clone size: many
J gene: TRBJ1-2
CDR3 protein: CASSPWGYGYTF

V gene: TRBV27
clone size: many
J gene: TRBJ2-5
CDR3 protein: CASSGPQETQYF

V gene: TRBV4-2
clone size: few
J gene: TRBJ1-2
CDR3 protein: CASSPGLNYGYTF

V gene: TRBV12-3/TRBV12-4
clone size: many
J gene: TRBJ2-1
CDR3 protein: CASRLLAGSSYNEQFF

V gene: TRBV20-1
clone size: large
J gene: TRBJ2-3
CDR3 protein: CSARVLSTDTQYF

V gene: TRBV12-3/TRBV12-4
clone size: few
J gene: TRBJ1-6
CDR3 protein: CASTPDLGTGENSPLHF

V gene: TRBV27
clone size: many
J gene: TRBJ1-5
CDR3 protein: CASSHRSNQPQHF

V gene: TRBV2
clone size: many
J gene: TRBJ1-1
CDR3 protein: CASSAGRPTEAFF

V gene: TRBV11-1
clone size: many
J gene: TRBJ2-2
CDR3 protein: CASSVTSGRTGELFF

V gene: TRBV20-1
clone size: many
J gene: TRBJ2-1
CDR3 protein: CSATPGGSYNEQFF

V gene: TRBV9
clone size: .
J gene: TRBJ2-1
CDR3 protein: CASSAESSYNEQFF

V gene: TRBV2
clone size: many
J gene: TRBJ2-2
CDR3 protein: CASNSEGVLTGELFF

V gene: TRBV5-1
clone size: .
J gene: TRBJ2-4
CDR3 protein: CASSLDRGANDIQYF

V gene: TRBV28
clone size: many
J gene: TRBJ2-7
CDR3 protein: CASSSGTNYEQYF

V gene: TRBV6-2/TRBV6-3
clone size: many
J gene: TRBJ2-2
CDR3 protein: CASSYPLMGELFF

V gene: TRBV11-2
clone size: many
J gene: TRBJ2-7
CDR3 protein: CASSLGGGISYEQYF

V gene: TRBV15
clone size: many
J gene: TRBJ2-3
CDR3 protein: CATSRDRGQAGEDHTQYF

V gene: TRBV29-1
clone size: few
J gene: TRBJ1-4
CDR3 protein: CSVWNEKLFF

V gene: TRBV2
clone size: many
J gene: TRBJ2-5
CDR3 protein: CASSADGQDEGQTQYF

V gene: TRBV6-2/TRBV6-3
clone size: many
J gene: TRBJ2-7
CDR3 protein: CASSYSISTGALSYEQYF